This T cell receptor (beta chain) stems from a study of blood T cell repertoires in COVID-19. Produced via immunoSEQ multiplex PCR; TCRdb's table is partial and in-frame only. The sample consists of 150,000 to 200,000 clones, 80% to 90% of them appearing once. The CDR3 has 15 amino acids. Trimming took 4 bases from V and 0 from J, leaving 11 bases between them. Germline lookup yields CDR1 SGHRS and CDR2 YFSETQ. Cohorts were determined from participant-reported clinical history. Donors in Cohort 3 who had recovered were those with two negative PCRs, healthcare professional clearance, or resolution of their symptoms.

The J gene is TRBJ1-3, the V gene TRBV5-1; the D is unclear. Sequenced input: PBMCs or T cells enriched from blood (not recorded which). The source is a man aged 45-65 years who had recovered from COVID-19. The CDR3 coding sequence is TGCGCCAGCAGCCCGGGGTCGAGCTCTGGAAACACCATATATTTT. This encodes CASSPGSSSGNTIYF. Complete variable domain (other parts from reference TRBV5-1 and TRBJ1-3): KAGVTQTPRYLIKTRGQQVTLSCSPISGHRSVSWYQQTPGQGLQFLFEYFSETQRNKGNFPGRFSGRQFSNSRSEMNVSTLELGDSALYLCASSPGSSSGNTIYFGEGSWLTVV.